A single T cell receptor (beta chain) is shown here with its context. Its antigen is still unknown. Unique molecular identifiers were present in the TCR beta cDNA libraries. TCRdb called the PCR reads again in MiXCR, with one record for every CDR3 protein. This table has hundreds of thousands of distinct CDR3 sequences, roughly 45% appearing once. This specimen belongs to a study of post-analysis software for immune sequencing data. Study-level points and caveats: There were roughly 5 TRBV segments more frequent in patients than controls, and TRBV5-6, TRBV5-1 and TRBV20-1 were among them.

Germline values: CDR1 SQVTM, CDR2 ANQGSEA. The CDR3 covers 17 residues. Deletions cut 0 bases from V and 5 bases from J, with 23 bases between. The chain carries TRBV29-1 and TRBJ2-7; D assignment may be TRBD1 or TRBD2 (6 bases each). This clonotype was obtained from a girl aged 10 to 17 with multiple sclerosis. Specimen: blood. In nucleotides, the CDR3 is TGCAGCGTTGAAGATAGCTCGGGAGCGGATGGGGGCCACGAGCAGTACTTC. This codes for CSVEDSSGADGGHEQYF.